This TCR beta chain is from a study of shared clonotypes between healthy human individuals. Findings and caveats of the study: The represented genetic and exposure-history diversity was limited by the small number of donors.

Of note for this clone: The target antigen is unknown.

V lost 3 bases and J 5 bases, leaving 7 bases between the germline ends. This CDR3 comprises 12 residues. Germline V gene lookup returns CDR1 SNHLY and CDR2 FYNNEI. Investigators spread the genomic DNA of each subset evenly over several immunoSEQ plates. Clones were read by immunoSEQ multiplex PCR, and TCRdb kept only the in-frame ones, dropping some. This table has roughly 2 million clones, around 95% appearing once. The TCR comes from a man between 18 and 35 years old in good health. Sequenced material: naive CD4+ T cells sorted from blood. As to subset: CD45RA+ positively selected. V is TRBV2 and J is TRBJ1-1; D unclear. The CDR3 DNA is TGTGCCAGCAGTGACACCCAGACTGAAGCTTTCTTT. This encodes CASSDTQTEAFF.